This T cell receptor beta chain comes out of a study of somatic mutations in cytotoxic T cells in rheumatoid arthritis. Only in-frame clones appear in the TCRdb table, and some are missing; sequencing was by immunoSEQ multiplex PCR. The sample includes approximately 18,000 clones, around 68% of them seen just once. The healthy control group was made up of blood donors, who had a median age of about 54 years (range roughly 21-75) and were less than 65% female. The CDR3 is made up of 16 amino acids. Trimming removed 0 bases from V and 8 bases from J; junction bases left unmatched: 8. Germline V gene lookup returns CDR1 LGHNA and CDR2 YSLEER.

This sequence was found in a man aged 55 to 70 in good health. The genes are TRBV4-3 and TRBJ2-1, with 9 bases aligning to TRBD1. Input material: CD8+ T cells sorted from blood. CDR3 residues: CASSQDIGTGIDEQFF. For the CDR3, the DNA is TGCGCCAGCAGCCAAGATATCGGGACAGGGATCGATGAGCAGTTCTTC.